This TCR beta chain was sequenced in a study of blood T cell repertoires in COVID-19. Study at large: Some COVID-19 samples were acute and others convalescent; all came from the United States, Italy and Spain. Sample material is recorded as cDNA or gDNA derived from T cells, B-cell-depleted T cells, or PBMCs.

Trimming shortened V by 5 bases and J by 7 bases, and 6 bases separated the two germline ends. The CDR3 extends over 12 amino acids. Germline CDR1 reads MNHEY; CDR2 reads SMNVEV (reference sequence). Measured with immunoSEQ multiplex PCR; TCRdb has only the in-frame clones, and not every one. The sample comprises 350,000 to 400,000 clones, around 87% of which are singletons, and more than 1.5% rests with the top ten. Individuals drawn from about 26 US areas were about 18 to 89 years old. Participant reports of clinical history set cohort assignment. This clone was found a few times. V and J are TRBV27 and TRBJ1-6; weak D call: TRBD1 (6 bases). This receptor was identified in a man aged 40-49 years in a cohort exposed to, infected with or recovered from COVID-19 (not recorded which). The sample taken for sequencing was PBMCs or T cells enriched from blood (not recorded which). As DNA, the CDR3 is TGTGCCAGCAGTACAGGGAATTCACCCCTCCACTTT. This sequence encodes CASSTGNSPLHF.